This T cell receptor beta chain was retrieved from a study of T cell repertoires in cytomegalovirus infection. From germline, CDR1 is SGHDN and CDR2 FVKESK. V shed 0 bases and J shed 10 bases, with 16 bases lying between them. The CDR3 loop spans 15 amino acids. This clonotype appeared many times. One entry per CDR3 protein results from TCRdb running MiXCR on the reads. Of fewer than 300,000 distinct CDR3 sequences listed, under 30% are singletons. The rearrangement uses TRBV14 and TRBJ2-1; D possibly corresponds to TRBD1 (6 bases). The material sequenced was PBMCs. The source is a human donor in good health (CMV status not recorded). Some clones in this sample may be carry-over from other donors' samples. DNA for the CDR3: TGTGCCAGCAGCCAAGACTTAATTGGGGGCAAAGAGCAGTTCTTC. Amino acids: CASSQDLIGGKEQFF.